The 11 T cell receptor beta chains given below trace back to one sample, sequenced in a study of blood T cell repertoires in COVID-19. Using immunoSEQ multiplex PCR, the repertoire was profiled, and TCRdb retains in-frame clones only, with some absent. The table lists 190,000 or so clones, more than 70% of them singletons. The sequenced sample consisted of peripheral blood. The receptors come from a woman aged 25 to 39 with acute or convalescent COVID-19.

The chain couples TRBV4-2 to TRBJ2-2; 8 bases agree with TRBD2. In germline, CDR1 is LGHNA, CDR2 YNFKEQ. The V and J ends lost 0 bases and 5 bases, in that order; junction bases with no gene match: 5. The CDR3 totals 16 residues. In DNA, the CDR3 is TGTGCCAGCAGCCAAGAAGGGACTAGTCGGACCGGGGAGCTGTTTTTT. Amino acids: CASSQEGTSRTGELFF.

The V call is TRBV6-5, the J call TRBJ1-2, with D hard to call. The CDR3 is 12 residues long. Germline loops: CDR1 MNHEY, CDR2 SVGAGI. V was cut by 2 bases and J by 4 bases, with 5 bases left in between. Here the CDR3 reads CASSYGLYGYTF. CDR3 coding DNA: TGTGCCAGCAGTTACGGGCTCTATGGCTACACCTTC.

In DNA, the CDR3 is TGCGCCAGCGCCGGGACTCCCTCTAATGAGCAGTTCTTC. This sequence encodes CASAGTPSNEQFF. The chain links TRBV5-1 to TRBJ2-1; a weak D match, TRBD2 (6 bases). V lost 7 bases, J lost 7 bases, and 15 bases lay in between. The V gene's germline CDR1 is SGHRS and CDR2 YFSETQ. The CDR3 covers 13 residues.

The CDR3 loop is CASSLRAESNTGELFF. CDR3 coding DNA: TGCGCCAGCAGCTTGCGCGCCGAATCGAACACCGGGGAGCTGTTTTTT. The chain is built from TRBV5-1 and TRBJ2-2; D not resolved. V dropped 1 base and J dropped 0 bases, with 10 bases sitting between them. Germline V gene data show CDR1 as SGHRS and CDR2 as YFSETQ. The CDR3 contains 16 residues.

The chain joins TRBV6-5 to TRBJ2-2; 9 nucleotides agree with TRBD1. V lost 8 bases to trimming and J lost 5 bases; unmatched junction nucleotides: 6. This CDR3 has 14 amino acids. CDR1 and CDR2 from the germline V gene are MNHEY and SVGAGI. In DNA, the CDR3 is TGTGCCAGCGGTACCGGACAGGGGACCGGGGAGCTGTTTTTT. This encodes CASGTGQGTGELFF.

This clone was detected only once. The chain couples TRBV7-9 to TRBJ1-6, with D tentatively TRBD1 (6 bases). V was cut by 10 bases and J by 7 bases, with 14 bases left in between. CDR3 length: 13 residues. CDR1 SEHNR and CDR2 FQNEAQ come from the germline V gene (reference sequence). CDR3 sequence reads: CATQTGLNSPLHF. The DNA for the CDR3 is TGTGCCACTCAGACAGGTTTAAATTCACCCCTCCACTTT.

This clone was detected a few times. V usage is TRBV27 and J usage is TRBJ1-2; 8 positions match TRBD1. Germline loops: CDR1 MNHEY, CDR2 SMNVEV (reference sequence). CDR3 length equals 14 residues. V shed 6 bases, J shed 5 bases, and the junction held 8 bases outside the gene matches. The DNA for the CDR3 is TGTGCCAGCAGCCCCCAGGGGGCGGTATATGGCTACACCTTC. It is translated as CASSPQGAVYGYTF.

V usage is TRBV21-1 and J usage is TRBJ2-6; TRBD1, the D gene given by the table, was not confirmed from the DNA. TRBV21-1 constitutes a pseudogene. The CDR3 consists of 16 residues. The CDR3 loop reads CASSTLDRFRANVLTF. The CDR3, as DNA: TGTGCCAGCAGCACCCTAGACAGGTTTAGGGCCAACGTCCTGACTTTC.

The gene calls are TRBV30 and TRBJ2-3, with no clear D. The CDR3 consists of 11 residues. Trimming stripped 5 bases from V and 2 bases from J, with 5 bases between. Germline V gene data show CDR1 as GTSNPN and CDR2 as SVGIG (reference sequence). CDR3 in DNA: TGTGCCTGGCAGGTCACAGATACGCAGTATTTT. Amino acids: CAWQVTDTQYF.

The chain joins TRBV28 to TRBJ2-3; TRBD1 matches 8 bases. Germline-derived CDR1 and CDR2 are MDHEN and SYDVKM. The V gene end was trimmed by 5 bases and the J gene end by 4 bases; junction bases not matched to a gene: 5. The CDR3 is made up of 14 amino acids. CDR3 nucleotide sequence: TGTGCCAGCAGTCGGGGACAGGACGCAGATACGCAGTATTTT. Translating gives CASSRGQDADTQYF. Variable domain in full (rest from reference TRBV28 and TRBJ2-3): DVKVTQSSRYLVKRTGEKVFLECVQDMDHENMFWYRQDPGLGLRLIYFSYDVKMKEKGDIPEGYSVSREKKERFSLILESASTNQTSMYLCASSRGQDADTQYFGPGTRLTVL.

In DNA form, the CDR3 reads TGTGCCTGGAGTCGACAGGGTCCGAAGTACTTC. It encodes CAWSRQGPKYF. The chain carries TRBV30 and TRBJ2-7, with 7 nucleotides matching TRBD1. After removal of 2 bases from V and 11 bases from J, the junction contained 6 bases not matched to a gene. Germline loops: CDR1 GTSNPN, CDR2 SVGIG (reference sequence). There are 11 residues in the CDR3.